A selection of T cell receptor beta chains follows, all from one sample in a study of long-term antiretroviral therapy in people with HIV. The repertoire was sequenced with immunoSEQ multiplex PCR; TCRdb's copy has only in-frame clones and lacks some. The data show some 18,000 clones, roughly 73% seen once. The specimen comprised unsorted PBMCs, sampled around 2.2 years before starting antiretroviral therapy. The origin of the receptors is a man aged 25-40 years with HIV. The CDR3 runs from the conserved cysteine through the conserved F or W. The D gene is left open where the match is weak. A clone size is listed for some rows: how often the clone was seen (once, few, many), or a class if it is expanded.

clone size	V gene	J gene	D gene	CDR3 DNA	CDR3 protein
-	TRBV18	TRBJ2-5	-	TGTGCCAGCTCACCACCGGTGGGAGAGACCCAGTACTTC	CASSPPVGETQYF
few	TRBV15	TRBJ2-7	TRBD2	TGTGCCACCAGCAGGGTTAGCGGGGGCGGGTTCTACGAGCAGTACTTC	CATSRVSGGGFYEQYF
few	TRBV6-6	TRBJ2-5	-	TGTGCCAGCAGTTACTCCCCGCTCCCCGGGGAGACCCAGTACTTC	CASSYSPLPGETQYF
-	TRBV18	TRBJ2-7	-	TGTGCCAGCTCACCCGGTCTCGGGGACCCCCGCGAGCAGTACTTC	CASSPGLGDPREQYF
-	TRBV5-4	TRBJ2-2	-	TGTGCCAGCAGCTTGTTCGGCAGGGCTCACACCGGGGAGCTGTTTTTT	CASSLFGRAHTGELFF
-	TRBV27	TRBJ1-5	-	TGTGCCAGCAGGAAAGGGAGTTCGGGCAATCAGCCCCAGCATTTT	CASRKGSSGNQPQHF
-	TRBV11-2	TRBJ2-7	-	TGTGCCAGCAGCTTAGCGCGAGGTCAGGATTTCTCCTACGAGCAGTACTTC	CASSLARGQDFSYEQYF
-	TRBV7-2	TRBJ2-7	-	TGTGCCAGCAGCTCGACTTTTCTAACCAGCTACGAGCAGTACTTC	CASSSTFLTSYEQYF
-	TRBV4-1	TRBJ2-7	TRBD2	TGTGCCAGCAGCCCCGGGCCGGGGGACTACCCCCACGAGCAGTACTTC	CASSPGPGDYPHEQYF
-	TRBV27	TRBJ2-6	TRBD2	TGTGCCAGCAGTCCGCGGGGGGCGCTCTCTGGGGCCAACGTCCTGACTTTC	CASSPRGALSGANVLTF